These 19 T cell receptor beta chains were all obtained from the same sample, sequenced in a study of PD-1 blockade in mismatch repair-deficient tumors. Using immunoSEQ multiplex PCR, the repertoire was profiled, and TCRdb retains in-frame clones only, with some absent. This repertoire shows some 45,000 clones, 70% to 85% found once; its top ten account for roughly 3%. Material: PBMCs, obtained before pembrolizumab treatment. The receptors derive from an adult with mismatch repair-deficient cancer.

The DNA for the CDR3 is TGTGCCAGCAGCGTGTCATTAGACAAGAACACTGAAGCTTTCTTT. It specifies CASSVSLDKNTEAFF. The chain employs TRBV7-9 and TRBJ1-1; D unclear. V dropped 5 bases and J dropped 1 base, with 14 bases sitting between them. The CDR3 spans 15 residues. Germline CDR1 SEHNR, CDR2 FQNEAQ (reference sequence). The full variable domain, completed using reference TRBV7-9 and TRBJ1-1, is DTGVSQNPRHKITKRGQNVTFRCDPISEHNRLYWYRQTLGQGPEFLTYFQNEAQLEKSRLLSDRFSAERPKGSFSTLEIQRTEQGDSAMYLCASSVSLDKNTEAFFGQGTRLTVV.

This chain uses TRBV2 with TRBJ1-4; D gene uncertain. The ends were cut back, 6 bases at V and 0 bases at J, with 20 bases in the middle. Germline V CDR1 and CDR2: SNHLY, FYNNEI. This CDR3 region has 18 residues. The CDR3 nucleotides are TGTGCCAGCAGAAACTATCATCCTAGGACGGCAACTAATGAAAAACTGTTTTTT. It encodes CASRNYHPRTATNEKLFF.

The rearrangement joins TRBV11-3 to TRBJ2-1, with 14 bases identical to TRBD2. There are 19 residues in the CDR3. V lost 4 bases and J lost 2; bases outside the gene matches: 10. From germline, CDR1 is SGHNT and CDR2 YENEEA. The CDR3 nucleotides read TGTGCCAGCAGCTCGAGGACTAGCGGGAGGCCGCAGCCCTACAATGAGCAGTTCTTC. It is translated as CASSSRTSGRPQPYNEQFF.

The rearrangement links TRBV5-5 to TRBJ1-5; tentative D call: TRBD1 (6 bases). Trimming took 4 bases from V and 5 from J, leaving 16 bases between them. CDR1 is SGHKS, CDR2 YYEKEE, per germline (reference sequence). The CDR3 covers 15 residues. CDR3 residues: CASSLTGFLDQPQHF. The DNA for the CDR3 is TGTGCCAGCAGCCTTACAGGGTTTCTGGATCAGCCCCAGCATTTT.

The CDR3 DNA is TGTGCCAGCAGCTTAGGTACGGGTCGGACCCAGTACTTC. Amino acids: CASSLGTGRTQYF. V gene TRBV11-2 combines with J gene TRBJ2-5; D remains unclear. Per germline, CDR1 SGHAT and CDR2 FQNNGV. The CDR3 is 13 residues long. V was cut by 1 base and J by 7 bases, with 10 bases left in between. The variable domain in full, completed from reference TRBV11-2 and TRBJ2-5, reads EAGVAQSPRYKIIEKRQSVAFWCNPISGHATLYWYQQILGQGPKLLIQFQNNGVVDDSQLPKDRFSAERLKGVDSTLKIQPAKLEDSAVYLCASSLGTGRTQYFGPGTRLLVL.

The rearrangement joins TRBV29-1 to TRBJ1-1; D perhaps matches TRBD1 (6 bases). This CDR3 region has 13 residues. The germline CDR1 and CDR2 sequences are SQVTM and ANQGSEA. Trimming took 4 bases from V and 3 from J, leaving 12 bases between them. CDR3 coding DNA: TGCAGCGTTGCCACAGGGCCGGACACTGAAGCTTTCTTT. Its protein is CSVATGPDTEAFF.

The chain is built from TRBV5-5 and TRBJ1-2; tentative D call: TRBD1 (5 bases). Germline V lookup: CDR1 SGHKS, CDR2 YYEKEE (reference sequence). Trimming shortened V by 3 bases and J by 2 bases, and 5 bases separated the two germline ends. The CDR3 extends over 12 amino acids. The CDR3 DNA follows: TGTGCCAGCAGCTGGGACAACTATGGCTACACCTTC. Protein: CASSWDNYGYTF.

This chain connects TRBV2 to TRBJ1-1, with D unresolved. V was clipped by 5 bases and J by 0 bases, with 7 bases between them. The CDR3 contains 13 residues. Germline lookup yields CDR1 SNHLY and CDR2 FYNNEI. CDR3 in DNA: TGTGCCAGCAGTTCGGGCCTGAACACTGAAGCTTTCTTT. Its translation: CASSSGLNTEAFF.

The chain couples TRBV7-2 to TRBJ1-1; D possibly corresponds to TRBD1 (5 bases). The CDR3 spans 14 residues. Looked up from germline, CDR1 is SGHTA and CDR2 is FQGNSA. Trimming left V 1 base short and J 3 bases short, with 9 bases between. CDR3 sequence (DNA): TGTGCCAGCAGCTTAGAGGGGTCGGACACTGAAGCTTTCTTT. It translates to CASSLEGSDTEAFF.

The CDR3 region is CASSYSPGGTTDTQYF. As DNA, the CDR3 is TGTGCCAGCAGTTACTCCCCAGGGGGCACCACAGATACGCAGTATTTT. The chain is built from TRBV6-5 and TRBJ2-3; TRBD1 aligns across 8 bases. CDR1 is MNHEY, CDR2 SVGAGI, per germline. The CDR3 sequence is 16 residues long. V shed 0 bases and J 2 bases; nucleotides not matched to a gene: 4.

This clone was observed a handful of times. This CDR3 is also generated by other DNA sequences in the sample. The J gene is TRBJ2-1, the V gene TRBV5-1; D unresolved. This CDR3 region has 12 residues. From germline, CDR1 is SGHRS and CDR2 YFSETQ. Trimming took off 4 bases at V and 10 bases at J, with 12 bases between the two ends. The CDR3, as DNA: TGCGCCAGCAGCCTTCCCTCCAACGAGCAGTTCTTC. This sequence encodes CASSLPSNEQFF.

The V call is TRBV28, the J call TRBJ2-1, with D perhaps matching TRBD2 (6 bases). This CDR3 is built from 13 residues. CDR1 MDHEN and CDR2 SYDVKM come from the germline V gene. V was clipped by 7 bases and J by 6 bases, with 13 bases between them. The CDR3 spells CASKFHGGNEQFF. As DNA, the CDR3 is TGTGCCAGCAAGTTTCACGGGGGCAATGAGCAGTTCTTC.

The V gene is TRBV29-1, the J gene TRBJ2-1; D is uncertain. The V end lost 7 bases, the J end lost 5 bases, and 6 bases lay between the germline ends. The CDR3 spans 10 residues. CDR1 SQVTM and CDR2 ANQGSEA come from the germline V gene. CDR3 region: CSGRNNEQFF. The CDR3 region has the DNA TGCAGCGGGCGGAACAATGAGCAGTTCTTC.

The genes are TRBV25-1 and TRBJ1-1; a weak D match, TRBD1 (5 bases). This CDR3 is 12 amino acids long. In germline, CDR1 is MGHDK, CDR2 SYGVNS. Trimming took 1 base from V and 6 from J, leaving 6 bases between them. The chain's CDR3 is CASSELGAEAFF. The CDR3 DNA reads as TGTGCCAGCAGTGAATTGGGGGCTGAAGCTTTCTTT.

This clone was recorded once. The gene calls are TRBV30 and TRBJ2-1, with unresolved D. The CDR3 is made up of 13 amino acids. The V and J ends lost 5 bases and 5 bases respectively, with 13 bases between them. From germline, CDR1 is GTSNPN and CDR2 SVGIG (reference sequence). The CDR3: CAWAKGLDNEQFF. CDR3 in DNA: TGTGCCTGGGCCAAGGGTTTGGACAATGAGCAGTTCTTC.

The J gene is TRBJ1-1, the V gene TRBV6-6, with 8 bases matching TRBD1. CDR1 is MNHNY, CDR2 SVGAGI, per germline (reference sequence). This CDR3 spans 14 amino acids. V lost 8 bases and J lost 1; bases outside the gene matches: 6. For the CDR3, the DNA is TGTGCCAGCCATTCCGGGACAGGGAACACTGAAGCTTTCTTT. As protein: CASHSGTGNTEAFF.

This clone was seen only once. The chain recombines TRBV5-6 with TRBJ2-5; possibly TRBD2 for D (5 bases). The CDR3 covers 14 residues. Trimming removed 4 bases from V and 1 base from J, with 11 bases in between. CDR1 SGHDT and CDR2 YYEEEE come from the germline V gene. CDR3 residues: CASSAGSRQETQYF. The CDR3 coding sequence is TGTGCCAGCAGCGCGGGTTCCCGCCAAGAGACCCAGTACTTC. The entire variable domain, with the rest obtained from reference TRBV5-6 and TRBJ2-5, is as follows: DAGVTQSPTHLIKTRGQQVTLRCSPKSGHDTVSWYQQALGQGPQFIFQYYEEEERQRGNFPDRFSGHQFPNYSSELNVNALLLGDSALYLCASSAGSRQETQYFGPGTRLLVL.

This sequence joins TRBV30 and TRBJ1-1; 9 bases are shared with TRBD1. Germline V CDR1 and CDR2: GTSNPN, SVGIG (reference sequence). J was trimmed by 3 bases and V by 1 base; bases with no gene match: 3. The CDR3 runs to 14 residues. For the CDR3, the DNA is TGTGCCTGGAGTGCCCGGGACAGGGACACTGAAGCTTTCTTT. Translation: CAWSARDRDTEAFF.

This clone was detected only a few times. The CDR3: CAWTERGTGELFF. CDR3 DNA sequence: TGTGCCTGGACTGAGCGGGGGACCGGGGAGCTGTTTTTT. V gene TRBV30 combines with J gene TRBJ2-2; 8 bases agree with TRBD2. The CDR3 consists of 13 residues. Germline CDR1 GTSNPN, CDR2 SVGIG (reference sequence). V lost 4 bases and J lost 5; bases outside the gene matches: 3.